The clone carrying this T cell receptor beta chain was observed a handful of times. Data came from immunoSEQ multiplex PCR; TCRdb stores just in-frame clones and leaves some out. The table shows a few hundred thousand clones, with 80% to 85% occurring only once. Trimming shortened V by 3 bases and J by 9 bases, and 17 bases separated the two germline ends. This CDR3 has 15 amino acids. The V gene's germline CDR1 is SGHTA and CDR2 FQGNSA. The entry originates in a study of blood T cell repertoires in COVID-19. As for the study in general: Acute-phase and convalescent COVID-19 samples originated in the United States, Italy and Spain.

The study counted Cohort 3 donors as recovered given two negative PCRs, clearance, or symptom resolution. The V call is TRBV7-2, the J call TRBJ1-4; D call uncertain. The sequence was obtained from a man aged 50 to 60 who had recovered from COVID-19. Specimen: PBMCs or T cells enriched from blood (not recorded which). The CDR3 DNA reads TGTGCCAGCAGCTTTGATACGGGGTCTGGTAAAAAACTGTTTTTT. It is translated as CASSFDTGSGKKLFF.